This T cell receptor beta chain appears in the sequencing data of a study of human T cells and chemical hapten exposure. Study-wide findings and caveats: Unchanged with DPC sensitization were TCRs above 1 in 1000 frequency.

Only a few counts were recorded for this clonotype. No antigen is known for it. The library tagged individual cDNA molecules with unique molecular identifiers. In TCRdb, the 5' RACE reads were re-called with MiXCR into one record per CDR3 protein. The table shows about 81,000 distinct CDR3 sequences, with 15% to 20% occurring only once. The study extracted total RNA from unfractionated whole blood. CDR3 length: 17 amino acids. In germline, CDR1 is SEHNR, CDR2 FQNEAQ (reference sequence). After removal of 5 bases from V and 9 bases from J, the junction contained 13 bases not matched to a gene. This sequence originates from a female donor in good health. The chain employs TRBV7-9 and TRBJ2-2, with 12 bases lining up with TRBD1. The CDR3 region has the DNA TGTGCCAGCAGCCCCGGGACAGGGGGCCATTTAAGCCGGGAGCTGTTTTTT. It codes for CASSPGTGGHLSRELFF.